A selection of T cell receptor beta chains follows, all from one sample in a study of cytomegalovirus exposure and HLA in healthy donors. Here immunoSEQ multiplex PCR was the method, and the copy in TCRdb shows in-frame clones only, minus some. The sample yields 150,000 to 200,000 clones, 80% seen once. Source material: PBMCs. The origin of the receptors is a woman between 35 and 50 years old in good health and CMV-seronegative. CDR3s include the opening cysteine and the closing phenylalanine or tryptophan. D genes are given only for firm matches. For some rows the clone size is stated as once, few or many, or as a class when expanded; others skip it.

V gene: TRBV4-3; D gene: TRBD2; J gene: TRBJ2-1; clone size: .; CDR3 protein: CASSQDTTSGRRIEQFF; CDR3 DNA: TGCGCCAGCAGCCAAGATACGACTAGCGGGAGACGTATTGAGCAGTTCTTC
V gene: TRBV5-1; D gene: .; J gene: TRBJ1-2; clone size: .; CDR3 protein: CASRPGGGTNYGYTF; CDR3 DNA: TGCGCCAGCAGGCCCGGCGGGGGGACAAACTATGGCTACACCTTC
V gene: TRBV5-1; D gene: .; J gene: TRBJ1-5; clone size: .; CDR3 protein: CASSLMPMRGRPRNQPQHF; CDR3 DNA: TGCGCCAGCAGCCTAATGCCCATGCGGGGGCGACCCCGCAATCAGCCCCAGCATTTT
V gene: TRBV5-1; D gene: .; J gene: TRBJ1-4; clone size: .; CDR3 protein: CASSLDGREFEKLFF; CDR3 DNA: TGCGCCAGCAGCTTGGACGGACGGGAGTTTGAAAAACTGTTTTTT
V gene: TRBV7-2; D gene: TRBD2; J gene: TRBJ2-1; clone size: .; CDR3 protein: CASSLVWTAGVNEQFF; CDR3 DNA: TGTGCCAGCAGCTTAGTCTGGACGGCGGGGGTCAATGAGCAGTTCTTC
V gene: TRBV6-1; D gene: TRBD1; J gene: TRBJ1-2; clone size: .; CDR3 protein: CASSVWGQGGNGYTF; CDR3 DNA: TGTGCCAGCAGTGTTTGGGGACAGGGAGGAAATGGCTACACCTTC
V gene: TRBV6-5; D gene: .; J gene: TRBJ2-1; clone size: few; CDR3 protein: CASSSRYNEQFF; CDR3 DNA: TGTGCCAGCAGTTCGCGGTACAATGAGCAGTTCTTC
V gene: TRBV6-1; D gene: .; J gene: TRBJ2-2; clone size: .; CDR3 protein: CASDPGPDTGELFF; CDR3 DNA: TGTGCCAGTGACCCAGGGCCCGACACCGGGGAGCTGTTTTTT
V gene: TRBV12-5; D gene: TRBD2; J gene: TRBJ2-5; clone size: .; CDR3 protein: CASGLVLAGETQYF; CDR3 DNA: TGTGCTAGTGGTTTGGTCCTAGCGGGAGAGACCCAGTACTTC
V gene: TRBV19; D gene: .; J gene: TRBJ2-4; clone size: .; CDR3 protein: CASSSVRNIQYF; CDR3 DNA: TGTGCCAGTAGCTCGGTACGAAACATTCAGTACTTC
V gene: TRBV27; D gene: .; J gene: TRBJ2-6; clone size: .; CDR3 protein: CASSLTGTGANVLTF; CDR3 DNA: TGTGCCAGCAGTTTAACAGGGACTGGGGCCAACGTCCTGACTTTC
V gene: TRBV19; D gene: TRBD1; J gene: TRBJ1-5; clone size: .; CDR3 protein: CASSMPGQPYQPQHF; CDR3 DNA: TGTGCCAGTAGTATGCCGGGACAGCCTTATCAGCCCCAGCATTTT
V gene: TRBV9; D gene: .; J gene: TRBJ1-3; clone size: .; CDR3 protein: CASSARGSSSGNTIYF; CDR3 DNA: TGTGCCAGCAGCGCCCGGGGGTCTAGCTCTGGAAACACCATATATTTT
V gene: TRBV5-4; D gene: TRBD1; J gene: TRBJ2-1; clone size: few; CDR3 protein: CASSPRDRVRNEQFF; CDR3 DNA: TGTGCCAGCAGCCCACGTGACAGGGTTCGCAATGAGCAGTTCTTC
V gene: TRBV6-1; D gene: TRBD2; J gene: TRBJ2-7; clone size: few; CDR3 protein: CASSGWASGRVSYEQYF; CDR3 DNA: TGTGCCAGCAGTGGGTGGGCCAGCGGGAGGGTCTCCTACGAGCAGTACTTC
V gene: TRBV14; D gene: TRBD1; J gene: TRBJ2-1; clone size: .; CDR3 protein: CASSLSPGQGYNEQFF; CDR3 DNA: TGTGCCAGCAGCCTCTCTCCGGGACAGGGCTACAATGAGCAGTTCTTC
V gene: TRBV7-9; D gene: .; J gene: TRBJ1-2; clone size: .; CDR3 protein: CASSLGHSYGYTF; CDR3 DNA: TGTGCCAGCAGCTTAGGACACTCCTATGGCTACACCTTC
V gene: TRBV6-1; D gene: .; J gene: TRBJ1-3; clone size: .; CDR3 protein: CASSDPLRANTIYF; CDR3 DNA: TGTGCCAGCAGTGATCCCCTTCGCGCGAACACCATATATTTT
V gene: TRBV5-1; D gene: .; J gene: TRBJ1-1; clone size: .; CDR3 protein: CASSQYSLPNTEAFF; CDR3 DNA: TGCGCCAGCAGCCAGTACAGCCTCCCGAACACTGAAGCTTTCTTT
V gene: TRBV5-6; D gene: .; J gene: TRBJ1-2; clone size: medium-sized; CDR3 protein: CASSLQKNYGYTF; CDR3 DNA: TGTGCCAGCAGCTTGCAGAAAAACTATGGCTACACCTTC
V gene: TRBV6-5; D gene: TRBD2; J gene: TRBJ2-2; clone size: .; CDR3 protein: CASRREAGNTGELFF; CDR3 DNA: TGTGCCAGCCGCCGGGAGGCGGGAAACACCGGGGAGCTGTTTTTT
V gene: TRBV18; D gene: TRBD1; J gene: TRBJ2-7; clone size: .; CDR3 protein: CASSPTDSGTGGGEQYF; CDR3 DNA: TGTGCCAGCTCACCAACAGACTCCGGGACAGGGGGCGGCGAGCAGTACTTC
V gene: TRBV9; D gene: TRBD1; J gene: TRBJ2-3; clone size: .; CDR3 protein: CASSVRGHGTDTQYF; CDR3 DNA: TGTGCCAGCAGCGTCAGGGGGCATGGCACAGATACGCAGTATTTT
V gene: TRBV5-1; D gene: TRBD2; J gene: TRBJ2-1; clone size: .; CDR3 protein: CASRQPGTSGWSNEQFF; CDR3 DNA: TGCGCCAGCAGACAACCCGGGACTAGCGGGTGGAGCAATGAGCAGTTCTTC
V gene: TRBV11-2; D gene: .; J gene: TRBJ2-5; clone size: .; CDR3 protein: CASSGSIAETQYF; CDR3 DNA: TGTGCCAGCAGCGGTAGTATAGCGGAGACCCAGTACTTC
V gene: TRBV30; D gene: TRBD2; J gene: TRBJ2-2; clone size: few; CDR3 protein: CAWSASGRAVGTGELFF; CDR3 DNA: TGTGCCTGGAGTGCCAGCGGGAGGGCCGTCGGTACCGGGGAGCTGTTTTTT
V gene: TRBV18; D gene: TRBD1; J gene: TRBJ2-3; clone size: .; CDR3 protein: CASSLQTGRTDTQYF; CDR3 DNA: TGTGCCAGCTCACTCCAGACAGGGCGCACAGATACGCAGTATTTT
V gene: TRBV4-3; D gene: TRBD2; J gene: TRBJ2-2; clone size: many; CDR3 protein: CASSQNLLRTSGSGGTGELFF; CDR3 DNA: TGCGCCAGCAGCCAAAACCTCCTCAGGACTAGCGGGAGTGGGGGCACCGGGGAGCTGTTTTTT
V gene: TRBV10-3; D gene: .; J gene: TRBJ1-3; clone size: once; CDR3 protein: CAISEGLSGNTIYF; CDR3 DNA: TGTGCCATCAGTGAGGGGCTCTCTGGAAACACCATATATTTT
V gene: TRBV7-3; D gene: .; J gene: TRBJ2-2; clone size: once; CDR3 protein: CASSVNPGLVGELFF; CDR3 DNA: TGTGCCAGCAGCGTCAACCCGGGACTGGTCGGGGAGCTGTTTTTT
V gene: TRBV11-3; D gene: TRBD2; J gene: TRBJ2-3; clone size: .; CDR3 protein: CASSSRSSGNTDTQYF; CDR3 DNA: TGTGCCAGCAGCTCAAGATCTAGCGGGAACACAGATACGCAGTATTTT
V gene: TRBV11-2; D gene: .; J gene: TRBJ2-2; clone size: .; CDR3 protein: CASSPRHNTGELFF; CDR3 DNA: TGTGCCAGCAGCCCCCGACACAACACCGGGGAGCTGTTTTTT
V gene: TRBV7-9; D gene: TRBD2; J gene: TRBJ2-7; clone size: .; CDR3 protein: CAIEGTSGIGLYEQYF; CDR3 DNA: TGTGCCATAGAAGGGACTAGCGGGATCGGATTATACGAGCAGTACTTC
V gene: TRBV13; D gene: .; J gene: TRBJ2-1; clone size: .; CDR3 protein: CASTRGYGSYNEQFF; CDR3 DNA: TGTGCCAGCACCCGGGGGTATGGCTCCTACAATGAGCAGTTCTTC
V gene: TRBV7-6; D gene: TRBD2; J gene: TRBJ2-1; clone size: .; CDR3 protein: CASSPTSGRALNEQFF; CDR3 DNA: TGTGCCAGCAGCCCTACTAGCGGGAGGGCCCTGAATGAGCAGTTCTTC
V gene: TRBV19; D gene: TRBD1; J gene: TRBJ1-5; clone size: few; CDR3 protein: CASSWGRGRDQPQHF; CDR3 DNA: TGTGCCAGTAGTTGGGGCAGGGGGAGAGATCAGCCCCAGCATTTT
V gene: TRBV15; D gene: .; J gene: TRBJ1-2; clone size: .; CDR3 protein: CATSRSQGGYGYTF; CDR3 DNA: TGTGCCACCAGCAGATCCCAGGGAGGCTATGGCTACACCTTC
V gene: TRBV2; D gene: .; J gene: TRBJ2-4; clone size: .; CDR3 protein: CASALYDYIQYF; CDR3 DNA: TGTGCCAGCGCCCTGTACGACTACATTCAGTACTTC
V gene: TRBV7-3; D gene: .; J gene: TRBJ2-3; clone size: .; CDR3 protein: CASSLMARGDTQYF; CDR3 DNA: TGTGCCAGCAGCTTAATGGCTAGGGGAGATACGCAGTATTTT
V gene: TRBV5-4; D gene: .; J gene: TRBJ1-1; clone size: .; CDR3 protein: CASSLEHRNTEAFF; CDR3 DNA: TGTGCCAGCAGCTTGGAGCACCGGAACACTGAAGCTTTCTTT
V gene: TRBV10-3; D gene: .; J gene: TRBJ2-2; clone size: .; CDR3 protein: CAIRESANTGELFF; CDR3 DNA: TGTGCCATCAGGGAGAGCGCGAACACCGGGGAGCTGTTTTTT
V gene: TRBV2; D gene: .; J gene: TRBJ2-3; clone size: .; CDR3 protein: CASSALRDTQYF; CDR3 DNA: TGTGCCAGCAGTGCCCTCCGAGATACGCAGTATTTT
V gene: TRBV7-3; D gene: TRBD1; J gene: TRBJ1-1; clone size: .; CDR3 protein: CASSLGQGVKTEAFF; CDR3 DNA: TGTGCCAGCAGCTTGGGTCAGGGGGTGAAAACTGAAGCTTTCTTT
V gene: TRBV7-2; D gene: TRBD1; J gene: TRBJ2-7; clone size: .; CDR3 protein: CASSLSGQDYEQYF; CDR3 DNA: TGTGCCAGCAGCTTATCAGGACAGGACTACGAGCAGTACTTC
V gene: TRBV18; D gene: TRBD2; J gene: TRBJ2-1; clone size: .; CDR3 protein: CASSREGTSGDNEQFF; CDR3 DNA: TGTGCCAGCTCACGCGAGGGGACTAGCGGGGACAATGAGCAGTTCTTC
V gene: TRBV4-1; D gene: TRBD2; J gene: TRBJ2-1; clone size: .; CDR3 protein: CASSRGGVAVLGDEQFF; CDR3 DNA: TGCGCCAGCAGCCGGGGGGGAGTAGCGGTCCTAGGGGATGAGCAGTTCTTC
V gene: TRBV29-1; D gene: .; J gene: TRBJ2-1; clone size: few; CDR3 protein: CSALGRTPREQFF; CDR3 DNA: TGCAGCGCACTCGGACGGACTCCAAGGGAGCAGTTCTTC
V gene: TRBV7-2; D gene: .; J gene: TRBJ2-7; clone size: .; CDR3 protein: CASSLESSYEQYF; CDR3 DNA: TGTGCCAGCAGCTTAGAGAGCTCCTACGAGCAGTACTTC
V gene: TRBV11-3; D gene: .; J gene: TRBJ1-2; clone size: .; CDR3 protein: CASSPRWGPNYGYTF; CDR3 DNA: TGTGCCAGCAGCCCCCGGTGGGGCCCTAACTATGGCTACACCTTC
V gene: TRBV6-4; D gene: TRBD2; J gene: TRBJ2-1; clone size: once; CDR3 protein: CASSDGTSGNEQFF; CDR3 DNA: TGTGCCAGCAGTGACGGGACTAGCGGCAATGAGCAGTTCTTC
V gene: TRBV5-1; D gene: .; J gene: TRBJ2-2; clone size: .; CDR3 protein: CASSLADKGTGELFF; CDR3 DNA: TGCGCCAGCAGCTTGGCGGATAAGGGGACCGGGGAGCTGTTTTTT
V gene: TRBV2; D gene: .; J gene: TRBJ1-6; clone size: once; CDR3 protein: CASSVGGMLTLHF; CDR3 DNA: TGTGCCAGCAGTGTCGGCGGGATGCTAACCCTCCACTTT
V gene: TRBV19; D gene: .; J gene: TRBJ1-2; clone size: few; CDR3 protein: CASSMPKTGLTYYGYTF; CDR3 DNA: TGTGCCAGTAGTATGCCGAAAACAGGGTTAACTTACTATGGCTACACCTTC
V gene: TRBV2; D gene: TRBD2; J gene: TRBJ2-4; clone size: .; CDR3 protein: CASYPGGALTKNIQYF; CDR3 DNA: TGTGCCAGCTACCCCGGGGGGGCTCTAACCAAAAACATTCAGTACTTC
V gene: TRBV5-1; D gene: TRBD2; J gene: TRBJ2-5; clone size: .; CDR3 protein: CASSSTSGRETQYF; CDR3 DNA: TGCGCCAGCAGCTCGACTAGCGGGAGGGAGACCCAGTACTTC